These 2 T cell receptor beta chains were all obtained from the same sample, sequenced in a study of OX40 agonist ivuxolimab in advanced cancers. The method behind the library was the immunoSEQ multiplex PCR assay. The clones in this table, taken by TCRdb from immuneACCESS, are in-frame only. Not every clone is retained; where verified, under half of the shortfall comes from an unresolved V gene, and the cause of the rest is unknown. In this sample the table shows 65,000 to 70,000 clones, 80% to 90% of which occur a single time. The ten largest clones take up 0.38% of the sample. The source material was CD4+ or CD8+ T cells sorted from blood, sampled in a trial of the OX40 agonist ivuxolimab. These receptors all come from an adult with an advanced solid tumor such as melanoma, head and neck, liver or kidney cancer.

The chain combines TRBV5-4 with TRBJ2-2; D may correspond to TRBD1 or TRBD2 (5 bases each). This CDR3 has 13 residues. Between the trimmed V and J ends, which lost 7 bases and 9 bases, there was a span of 16 bases. Germline values: CDR1 SGHNT, CDR2 YYREEE (reference sequence). The CDR3 reads CASGVGTARELFF. The DNA of the CDR3 is TGTGCCAGCGGTGTAGGGACGGCCCGGGAGCTGTTTTTT.

This chain links TRBV29-1 with TRBJ1-2; 12 bases map to TRBD1. Looked up from germline, CDR1 is SQVTM and CDR2 is ANQGSEA. CDR3 length equals 15 residues. V gave up 4 bases and J gave up 3 bases; unmatched junction bases: 6. The CDR3 DNA reads TGCAGCGTTGGTGGGACAGGGGGCGCGGACTATGGCTACACCTTC. It translates to CSVGGTGGADYGYTF.